This TCR beta chain was obtained from a study of tumor-infiltrating T cells and Merkel cell polyomavirus (dated by TCRdb to the late 2010s). The study in broad terms: In Merkel cell carcinoma patients, the study investigated CD8+ T cells specific for the Merkel cell polyomavirus KLL epitope. In the whole study, one tumor sample was a frozen nodal tumor digest, and another tumor sample was a flash-frozen core biopsy of a metastasis. Patients came in at different disease stages and had a median follow-up of around 3 years, ranging from roughly 1.1 to 6.0 years. In 15 or so samples, TRB sequencing was done on KLL-tetramer-sorted cells from blood or tumor-infiltrating lymphocytes, along with over 9 matched whole-tumor samples. An average of approximately 700 cells (range about 340-8,000) was sorted from blood, and an average of around 5,700 cells (range roughly 1,800-12,799) was sorted from TIL. Varied, non-standardized therapies, including chemotherapy, radiation and immunotherapies, were received by the patients.

The CDR3 sequence holds 15 residues, the cysteine and phenylalanine included. Of all the DNA, just the CDR3 is kept, 45 bases in frame from base 1. Via the germline V gene (reference sequence), CDR1 is LNHDA and CDR2 SQIVND. V gives up 7 bases and J gives up 1 base, and the segment between their germline ends measures 16 bases. Details on this clone: Base qualities were left out, and no much larger clone turns up one base away.

The library relied on the immunoSEQ multiplex PCR assay. Genomic DNA extraction, TRB sequencing and normalization were carried out by Adaptive Biotechnologies (Seattle, WA). The authors' analysis ran thus. A TRB sequence was counted as a tetramer-positive clonotype only if the sequence had an estimated two or more genomes. Clonality was calculated as one minus the Shannon entropy of productive TRB sequences, normalized by log2 of unique productive sequences. To identify KLL-specific clonotypes in tumors, TCRbeta CDR3 amino acid sequences were matched against the sequences from the tetramer-sorted sample of each patient. TCRdb holds this immuneACCESS table with in-frame rearrangements only. Some clones are missing; in checked studies, unresolved V genes explain under half, and the rest has no known cause. That table supplies the V and J calls and clone size; D and trimming were determined from the DNA. For this sample there are approximately 920 clones; approximately 90% appear just once. The ten largest make up around 21% of the sample.

Robust positive staining for Merkel cell polyomavirus Large T antigen was observed by immunohistochemistry in the tumors of all patients. Approximately 12 Merkel cell carcinoma patients were included, each with robust KLL-tetramer+ populations (above 0.04% of CD8+ T cells) in blood and/or cultured TIL. Every patient was Caucasian, and patient ages had a median of about 70 years and ranged from about 50 to 77 years. At least 1.6 million cells were stained with anti-CD8 PE antibody, a KLL APC tetramer and 7-AAD viability dye. Peripheral blood mononuclear cells were isolated from heparinized blood by Ficoll preparation and were cryopreserved. Cells that were tetramer-positive and CD8-high were sorted on a FACSAriaII and then flash frozen. What the study reported, not specific to this receptor: The small sample size of the study (n of about 13 patients) is recognized as a limitation. KLL-specific TRB repertoires proved diverse and largely private: among around 380 unique sequences, only one clonotype was public, and a couple of patients shared that clonotype. Only a single viral epitope was studied, so T cells against other Merkel cell polyomavirus epitopes were not captured. Significantly improved MCC-specific survival was associated with a higher fraction of KLL-specific T cells within tumors (about 1.7-18% versus about 0-0.15%). A greater number of unique KLL-specific clonotypes in tumors (about 5-120 vs 0-3) was associated with a significant advantage in MCC-specific survival (P = 0.0051).

The sequenced sample consisted of Merkel cell polyomavirus peptide tetramer+ CD8+ T cells sorted from blood. The sample's cell subset or site label is to be understood as: CD8+ T cells binding a tetramer loaded with the MCPyV common T-antigen KLL epitope. This clonotype was obtained from a man aged 55 to 70 with Merkel cell carcinoma. Recombination linked TRBV19 to TRBJ1-1; the D segment cannot be called with confidence. The sequenced DNA is TGTGCCAGTAATTCGTCATCCGCAGGGAACACTGAAGCTTTCTTT. Translated, it gives CASNSSSAGNTEAFF. With the rest looked up from the reference TRBV19 and TRBJ1-1 genes rather than sequenced, the full variable domain is DGGITQSPKYLFRKEGQNVTLSCEQNLNHDAMYWYRQDPGQGLRLIYYSQIVNDFQKGDIAEGYSVSREKKESFPLTVTSAQKNPTAFYLCASNSSSAGNTEAFFGQGTRLTVV.